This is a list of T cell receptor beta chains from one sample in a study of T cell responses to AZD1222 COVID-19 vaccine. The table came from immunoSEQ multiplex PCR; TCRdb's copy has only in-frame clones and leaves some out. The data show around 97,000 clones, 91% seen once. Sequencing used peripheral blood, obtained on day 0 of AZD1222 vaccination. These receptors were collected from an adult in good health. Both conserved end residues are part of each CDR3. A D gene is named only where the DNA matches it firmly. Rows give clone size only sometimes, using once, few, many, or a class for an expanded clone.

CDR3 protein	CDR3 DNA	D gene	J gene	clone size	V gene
CASSFTGMGNQPQHF	TGTGCCAGCAGTTTCACCGGGATGGGCAATCAGCCCCAGCATTTT	-	TRBJ1-5	-	TRBV28
CASSPGQGAETQYF	TGTGCCAGCTCCCCCGGGCAGGGGGCCGAGACCCAGTACTTC	TRBD1	TRBJ2-5	-	TRBV18
CASSEKAGRPEKLFF	TGTGCCAGCAGTGAAAAGGCTGGGAGACCTGAAAAACTGTTTTTT	-	TRBJ1-4	once	TRBV6-1
CASSLNSQNTGELFF	TGTGCCAGCAGCTTAAACTCCCAGAACACCGGGGAGCTGTTTTTT	-	TRBJ2-2	-	TRBV7-3
CASSLTSGANEQFF	TGTGCCAGTAGTCTGACTAGCGGGGCGAATGAGCAGTTCTTC	TRBD2	TRBJ2-1	-	TRBV19
CASGGGASGNSPLHF	TGTGCCAGCGGGGGCGGGGCTTCAGGAAATTCACCCCTCCACTTT	-	TRBJ1-6	-	TRBV28
CASSLQQGYNQPQHF	TGTGCCAGCAGTTTACAACAGGGCTACAATCAGCCCCAGCATTTT	-	TRBJ1-5	few	TRBV27
CASSQDWTGVPAEAFF	TGTGCCAGCAGCCAGGATTGGACAGGGGTTCCTGCTGAAGCTTTCTTT	TRBD1	TRBJ1-1	-	TRBV3-1/TRBV3-2
CASSLGGYTGGSNQPQHF	TGTGCCAGCAGCTTGGGGGGATATACAGGGGGCTCCAATCAGCCCCAGCATTTT	-	TRBJ1-5	once	TRBV12-1
CASSSPGQGNQPQHF	TGTGCCAGCAGTTCCCCGGGACAGGGAAACCAGCCCCAGCATTTT	TRBD1	TRBJ1-5	-	TRBV27
CASSSPGVYEQYF	TGTGCCAGCAGCTCGCCGGGGGTATACGAGCAGTACTTC	-	TRBJ2-7	once	TRBV5-8
CATTLGASGNTIYF	TGTGCCACCACACTCGGCGCATCTGGAAACACCATATATTTT	-	TRBJ1-3	-	TRBV7-2
CASSGSGRPPEQYF	TGTGCCAGCAGTGGGAGCGGGAGGCCCCCCGAGCAGTACTTC	TRBD2	TRBJ2-7	-	TRBV6-2/TRBV6-3
CASSFSVNGANVLTF	TGTGCCAGCAGCTTTTCCGTGAATGGGGCCAACGTCCTGACTTTC	-	TRBJ2-6	-	TRBV7-2
CAITTDGNTEAFF	TGTGCCATCACTACGGACGGGAACACTGAAGCTTTCTTT	-	TRBJ1-1	-	TRBV10-3
CASSVGLAYEQYF	TGTGCCAGCAGCGTCGGGCTAGCCTACGAGCAGTACTTC	-	TRBJ2-7	once	TRBV5-4
CASLGTLQREQYF	TGTGCCAGCCTTGGGACCCTTCAAAGGGAGCAGTACTTC	-	TRBJ2-7	-	TRBV18
CASSEDRVGYTF	TGTGCCAGCAGTGAGGACAGGGTCGGCTACACCTTC	TRBD1	TRBJ1-2	-	TRBV7-3
CASSLQGASTEAFF	TGTGCCAGCAGCCTGCAGGGGGCGAGCACTGAAGCTTTCTTT	TRBD1	TRBJ1-1	-	TRBV3-1/TRBV3-2
CASSSGVPYEQYF	TGTGCCAGCAGCTCAGGGGTCCCCTACGAGCAGTACTTC	-	TRBJ2-7	-	TRBV7-9
CASSEWSGGGTGELFF	TGTGCCAGCAGCGAGTGGAGCGGGGGAGGCACCGGGGAGCTGTTTTTT	TRBD2	TRBJ2-2	-	TRBV9
CASSRAPRWEDTQYF	TGTGCCAGCAGCCGGGCCCCGAGGTGGGAAGATACGCAGTATTTT	-	TRBJ2-3	-	TRBV28
CAIRGGGNEQFF	TGTGCCATCAGGGGCGGGGGGAATGAGCAGTTCTTC	TRBD2	TRBJ2-1	-	TRBV10-3
CASSFLGQAFYEQYF	TGTGCCAGCAGCTTTTTAGGACAGGCCTTCTACGAGCAGTACTTC	TRBD1	TRBJ2-7	-	TRBV7-6
CASRLGTAETQYF	TGTGCCAGCAGACTCGGGACGGCAGAGACCCAGTACTTC	-	TRBJ2-5	-	TRBV12-3/TRBV12-4
CASSPSTDTQYF	TGTGCCAGCAGCCCTAGCACAGATACGCAGTATTTT	-	TRBJ2-3	few	TRBV7-9
CASSYQARGYEKLFF	TGTGCCAGCAGTTACCAGGCCAGGGGGTATGAAAAACTGTTTTTT	TRBD1	TRBJ1-4	-	TRBV6-5
CASSNRQGTGELFF	TGTGCCAGCAGCAATCGACAGGGAACCGGGGAGCTGTTTTTT	-	TRBJ2-2	-	TRBV21-1
CASSRDLGAQYF	TGTGCCAGCAGCCGAGACTTGGGTGCGCAGTATTTT	-	TRBJ2-3	once	TRBV7-2
CASSMDRFNEKLFF	TGTGCCAGCAGCATGGACAGGTTTAATGAAAAACTGTTTTTT	TRBD1	TRBJ1-4	-	TRBV28
CASSLEGQGNNEQFF	TGTGCCAGCAGCTTAGAGGGACAGGGTAACAATGAGCAGTTCTTC	TRBD1	TRBJ2-1	few	TRBV7-9
CASWNLGLAGETQYF	TGTGCCAGCTGGAACCTGGGACTAGCGGGAGAGACCCAGTACTTC	-	TRBJ2-5	once	TRBV21-1
CASSAQKGRGPGNTIYF	TGTGCCAGCAGCGCCCAGAAGGGCAGGGGGCCTGGAAACACCATATATTTT	TRBD1	TRBJ1-3	-	TRBV7-2
CASSLSPGDGRNTIYF	TGTGCCAGCAGCCTATCGCCGGGTGATGGGCGAAACACCATATATTTT	-	TRBJ1-3	-	TRBV7-2
CASSSSSGKAYNEQFF	TGCGCCAGCAGCTCGTCTAGCGGGAAGGCCTACAATGAGCAGTTCTTC	TRBD2	TRBJ2-1	once	TRBV5-1
CASSPRHSYGYTF	TGTGCCAGCTCCCCCAGGCACTCATATGGCTACACCTTC	-	TRBJ1-2	-	TRBV12-3/TRBV12-4
CASSESSGQRETQYF	TGCGCCAGCAGTGAGTCGTCGGGACAGAGAGAGACCCAGTACTTC	TRBD1	TRBJ2-5	-	TRBV10-1
CASSVLAANTGELFF	TGTGCCAGCAGCGTACTAGCGGCGAACACCGGGGAGCTGTTTTTT	TRBD2	TRBJ2-2	many	TRBV9
CASSQDRGANEKLFF	TGTGCCAGCAGCCAGGACAGGGGAGCTAATGAAAAACTGTTTTTT	TRBD1	TRBJ1-4	-	TRBV3-1/TRBV3-2
CSVRQGLAYEQYF	TGCAGCGTCCGACAGGGATTGGCCTACGAGCAGTACTTC	TRBD1	TRBJ2-7	once	TRBV29-1
CASSQDLPGTYEQYF	TGTGCCAGCAGCCAAGATTTGCCAGGGACCTACGAGCAGTACTTC	-	TRBJ2-7	-	TRBV3-1/TRBV3-2
CASSLNRVNYGYTF	TGTGCCAGCAGCCTAAACAGGGTTAACTATGGCTACACCTTC	-	TRBJ1-2	-	TRBV3-1/TRBV3-2
CASSGHGSTDTQYF	TGTGCCAGTAGCGGACATGGGAGCACAGATACGCAGTATTTT	-	TRBJ2-3	-	TRBV19
CASSGARGSLEQFF	TGCGCCAGCAGTGGTGCTAGGGGGTCCCTTGAGCAGTTCTTC	-	TRBJ2-1	-	TRBV10-1
CASSLAGSPNNEQFF	TGTGCCAGCAGCTTGGCCGGAAGTCCCAACAATGAGCAGTTCTTC	-	TRBJ2-1	-	TRBV5-4
CASQTGGETQYF	TGCGCCAGTCAGACAGGGGGAGAGACCCAGTACTTC	TRBD1	TRBJ2-5	-	TRBV10-2
CASRPPGQRILNTEAFF	TGTGCCAGCAGACCACCGGGACAGAGGATTTTGAACACTGAAGCTTTCTTT	TRBD1	TRBJ1-1	few	TRBV9